The 12 T cell receptor beta chains in this list originate from one sample, sequenced in a study of regulatory T cells in long-lasting Graves disease. Investigators prepared the TCR beta libraries by applying iRepertoire HTBI primers and Arm-PCR of CDR3 regions. TCRdb reanalysed the multiplex PCR reads using MiXCR and keeps one entry per CDR3 protein. Of fewer than 650,000 distinct CDR3 sequences in the sample, 15% to 20% were seen once. Time point in this sample: newly diagnosed GD, antithyroid drugs for less than 3 months. Making the TCR library involved RNA that had been extracted from PBMCs. This sample also belongs to another study, concerning T cells in Graves' hyperthyroidism and ophthalmopathy.

This specimen consisted of peripheral blood mononuclear cells (PBMCs), obtained at new diagnosis, from a patient treated with antithyroid drugs. These receptors were collected from a man in his late teens or twenties with Graves disease.

This sequence joins TRBV7-3 and TRBJ2-7; 13 positions agree with TRBD2. CDR3 length: 17 residues. Germline V gene data show CDR1 as SGHTA and CDR2 as FQGTGA. The V gene end was trimmed by 1 base and the J gene end by 7 bases; junction bases not matched to a gene: 10. The CDR3 protein is CASSLIFSRLAGGEQYF. CDR3 in DNA: TGTGCCAGCAGCTTAATCTTTTCGCGACTAGCGGGAGGAGAGCAGTACTTC.

The table lists this clonotype with a few counts. DNA for the CDR3: TGTGCCAGCAGTTTAACGGCCCAGGGGGAGCTGTTTTTT. Protein: CASSLTAQGELFF. J is TRBJ2-2 and V is TRBV28; D is uncertain. V lost 2 bases, J lost 8 bases, and 9 bases lay in between. Germline-derived CDR1 and CDR2 are MDHEN and SYDVKM. This CDR3 region has 13 residues. Looking up the rest from reference TRBV28 and TRBJ2-2 gives the full variable domain: DVKVTQSSRYLVKRTGEKVFLECVQDMDHENMFWYRQDPGLGLRLIYFSYDVKMKEKGDIPEGYSVSREKKERFSLILESASTNQTSMYLCASSLTAQGELFFGEGSRLTVL.

As regards this clonotype: With a much larger clone just one base away, this may be a read error. CDR3 nucleotide sequence: TGTGCCACCAGACACCGACAGGGTGGCCTCTCCTACGAGCAGTACTTC. Amino acid sequence: CATRHRQGGLSYEQYF. The chain has TRBV28 and TRBJ2-7; TRBD1 matches at 7 bases. The J segment lost 0 bases and the V segment lost 10 bases, leaving 15 bases of the junction unmatched. The CDR3 extends over 16 amino acids. CDR1 and CDR2 (germline): MDHEN, SYDVKM.

The J gene is TRBJ1-4, the V gene TRBV15; TRBD1 matches 7 bases. Germline CDR1 is LNHNV and CDR2 is YYDKDF (reference sequence). Losses at the gene ends were 7 bases for V and 8 bases for J; bases not matched to a gene: 13. The CDR3 runs to 15 residues. CDR3 protein: CATTPRGNRGEKLFF. CDR3 nucleotides: TGTGCCACCACCCCACGGGGAAACAGGGGCGAAAAACTGTTTTTT.

This clonotype was seen repeatedly, ten times or more. V gene TRBV28 combines with J gene TRBJ2-1; D remains ambiguous. V gave up 4 bases and J gave up 6 bases, with 16 bases separating them. Germline values: CDR1 MDHEN, CDR2 SYDVKM. The CDR3 consists of 15 residues. The CDR3 bases are TGTGCCAGCAGTTCAGTGGAGAAGGCTATCAATGAGCAGTTCTTC. It codes for CASSSVEKAINEQFF.

The table lists this clonotype with a count of one. The rearrangement joins TRBV20-1 to TRBJ2-7, with 9 bases lining up with TRBD2. The CDR3 runs 16 residues. Germline assignment: CDR1 DFQATT and CDR2 SNEGSKA (reference sequence). Unmatched junction bases numbered 11, after V lost 3 bases and J lost 2 bases. The CDR3 region has the DNA TGCAGTGCTAGGGGGGGTCTAGCGGGGCTCCCCTACGAGCAGTACTTC. Translating gives CSARGGLAGLPYEQYF.

This chain links TRBV10-3 with TRBJ2-3, with D perhaps matching TRBD1 (6 bases). This CDR3 contains 14 residues. Between the trimmed V and J ends, which lost 6 bases and 2 bases, there was a span of 12 bases. The V gene's germline CDR1 is ENHRY and CDR2 SYGVKD. The CDR3 sequence is CAIRDDRSTDTQYF. CDR3 nucleotides: TGTGCCATCAGGGACGACAGGTCCACAGATACGCAGTATTTT.

V is TRBV12-3 or TRBV12-4 and J is TRBJ1-3; 8 nucleotides line up with TRBD1. Losses at the gene ends were 6 bases for V and 4 bases for J; bases not matched to a gene: 11. The CDR3 loop spans 16 amino acids. In DNA form, the CDR3 reads TGTGCCAGCAGCCCTGGGGACAGGATTAGAGGAAACACCATATATTTT. Its protein is CASSPGDRIRGNTIYF.

The chain uses TRBV28 and TRBJ2-5, with 8 bases lining up with TRBD2. Germline V gene data show CDR1 as MDHEN and CDR2 as SYDVKM. The CDR3 extends over 15 amino acids. V was pared by 5 bases and J by 5 bases, with 10 bases of the junction left unmatched. The CDR3 is CASSIRTSRGETQYF. CDR3 nucleotides: TGTGCCAGCAGTATCCGGACTAGCCGTGGGGAGACCCAGTACTTC.

The chain employs TRBV4-2 and TRBJ1-2; D is ambiguous. This CDR3 region has 13 residues. Germline-derived CDR1 and CDR2 are LGHNA and YNFKEQ. Trimming stripped 0 bases from V and 8 bases from J, with 10 bases between. The CDR3 loop is CASSQEDGLGYTF. The CDR3 coding sequence is TGTGCCAGCAGCCAAGAGGATGGGTTAGGCTACACCTTC.

The sample holds many counts of this clonotype. The chain combines TRBV18 with TRBJ2-3; D unclear. Germline CDR1 and CDR2: KGHSH and LQKENI. V dropped 3 bases and J dropped 0 bases, with 10 bases sitting between them. The CDR3 consists of 15 residues. CDR3 sequence: CASSPGRKSTDTQYF. The CDR3 DNA reads TGTGCCAGCTCACCGGGCCGAAAAAGCACAGATACGCAGTATTTT. Full variable domain (rest looked up from reference TRBV18 and TRBJ2-3): NAGVMQNPRHLVRRRGQEARLRCSPMKGHSHVYWYRQLPEEGLKFMVYLQKENIIDESGMPKERFSAEFPKEGPSILRIQQVVRGDSAAYFCASSPGRKSTDTQYFGPGTRLTVL.

This clonotype has at least ten counts. This chain joins TRBV2 and TRBJ2-3, with 9 bases lining up with TRBD2. Looked up from germline, CDR1 is SNHLY and CDR2 is FYNNEI. This CDR3 has 16 residues. Trimming cost V 3 bases and J 0 bases; bases outside gene matches: 4. The CDR3, as DNA: TGTGCCAGCAGTGACGTGCGGGGGGGTAGCACAGATACGCAGTATTTT. The encoded protein is CASSDVRGGSTDTQYF.